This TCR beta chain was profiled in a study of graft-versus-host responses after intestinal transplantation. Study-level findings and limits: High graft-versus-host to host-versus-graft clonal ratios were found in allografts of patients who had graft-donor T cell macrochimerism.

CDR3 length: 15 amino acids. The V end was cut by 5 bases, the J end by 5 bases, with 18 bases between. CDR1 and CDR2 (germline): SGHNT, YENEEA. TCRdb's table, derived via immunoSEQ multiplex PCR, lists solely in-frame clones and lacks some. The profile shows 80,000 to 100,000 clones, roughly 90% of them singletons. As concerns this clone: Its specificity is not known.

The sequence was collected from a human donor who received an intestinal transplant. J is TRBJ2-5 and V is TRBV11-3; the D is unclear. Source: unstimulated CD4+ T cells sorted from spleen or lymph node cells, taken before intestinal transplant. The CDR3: CASSLPFRSPETQYF. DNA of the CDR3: TGTGCCAGCAGCCTCCCATTCCGGTCCCCGGAGACCCAGTACTTC.